These 15 T cell receptor beta chains came from one sample sequenced in a study of a mutant IDH1 vaccine in newly diagnosed glioma. Documented time point: week 35, safety follow-up. The study gave 300 ug of mutant IDH1 20-mer peptide per vaccine dose, with topical imiquimod. Generated by immunoSEQ multiplex PCR, the TCRdb table keeps only in-frame clones and is missing some. The data contain about 66,000 clones, about 74% of them singletons. These receptors have no identified antigens. The sample was PBMCs, taken from a glioma patient whose treatment included an IDH1 peptide vaccine. Every receptor here comes from a man in his forties or fifties with glioma.

This clone has a single count. The gene calls are TRBV4-2 and TRBJ1-3; D unresolved. With 0 bases removed from V and 2 bases from J, the gap between germline ends came to 11 bases. The CDR3 is 16 residues long. Per the germline V gene, CDR1 is LGHNA and CDR2 is YNFKEQ. CDR3 nucleotide sequence: TGTGCCAGCAGCCAAGACTTAGGAAGGACTGGAAACACCATATATTTT. Protein product: CASSQDLGRTGNTIYF.

The chain is built from TRBV4-3 and TRBJ1-5; D not resolved. The CDR3 contains 15 residues. Germline CDR1 reads LGHNA; CDR2 reads YSLEER. Trimming stripped 0 bases from V and 0 bases from J, with 6 bases between. The CDR3 sequence: CASSQDFYSNQPQHF. The DNA of the CDR3 is TGCGCCAGCAGCCAAGATTTCTATAGCAATCAGCCCCAGCATTTT.

CDR3 coding DNA: TGTGCCAGCAGCGGTGCTCGGGGGCCACAGGCCCAGTACTTC. Protein product: CASSGARGPQAQYF. The J gene is TRBJ2-5, the V gene TRBV7-2; D possibly uses TRBD1 or TRBD2 (6 bases each). Germline loops: CDR1 SGHTA, CDR2 FQGNSA. CDR3 size: 14 residues. Trimming took off 5 bases at V and 9 bases at J, with 19 bases between the two ends.

The chain combines TRBV5-1 with TRBJ2-5; 8 bases are a match to TRBD2. CDR3 size: 15 residues. The J segment lost 4 bases and the V segment lost 0 bases, leaving 5 bases of the junction unmatched. The germline gives CDR1 SGHRS, CDR2 YFSETQ. CDR3 region: CASSLVEAGGETQYF. In nucleotides, the CDR3 is TGCGCCAGCAGCTTGGTTGAGGCGGGGGGAGAGACCCAGTACTTC.

This sequence joins TRBV7-2 and TRBJ2-1; D is possibly TRBD2 (6 bases). This CDR3 contains 16 residues. The V end was cut by 5 bases, the J end by 5 bases, with 19 bases between. Germline values: CDR1 SGHTA, CDR2 FQGNSA. The CDR3 bases are TGTGCCAGCAGCCCCCCAATGGGGACTTTACACAATGAGCAGTTCTTC. This gives the protein CASSPPMGTLHNEQFF.

V is TRBV14 and J is TRBJ2-1; no clear D gene. In germline, CDR1 is SGHDN, CDR2 FVKESK. The CDR3 runs 14 residues. V gave up 2 bases and J gave up 9 bases, with 14 bases separating them. The CDR3 coding sequence is TGTGCCAGCAGCCAAAACCTCAGGAGAGGTGAGCAGTTCTTC. This translates into CASSQNLRRGEQFF.

This clone was detected once. The chain employs TRBV30 and TRBJ2-7, with a weak D call TRBD1 (6 bases). CDR1 and CDR2 from the germline V gene are GTSNPN and SVGIG (reference sequence). The V end was cut by 2 bases, the J end by 2 bases, with 7 bases between. This CDR3 comprises 12 residues. The CDR3 loop reads CAWSPGAYEQYF. CDR3 nucleotide sequence: TGTGCCTGGAGTCCAGGGGCCTACGAGCAGTACTTC.

The chain recombines TRBV9 with TRBJ2-1; 9 nucleotides match TRBD1. J was trimmed by 4 bases and V by 7 bases; bases with no gene match: 6. Germline CDR1 is SGDLS and CDR2 is YYNGEE. CDR3 length: 14 residues. The CDR3: CASGLGQGYNEQFF. CDR3 sequence (DNA): TGTGCCAGCGGCCTGGGACAGGGATACAATGAGCAGTTCTTC.

The chain couples TRBV6-6 to TRBJ2-3; 10 bases agree with TRBD1. Germline V gene lookup returns CDR1 MNHNY and CDR2 SVGAGI (reference sequence). CDR3 size: 14 residues. The V segment lost 5 bases and the J segment 6 bases; nucleotides outside the gene matches: 5. The CDR3 DNA reads as TGTGCCAGCAGTAGACAGGGGGCGGGGGATACGCAGTATTTT. This translates into CASSRQGAGDTQYF.

The chain joins TRBV11-2 to TRBJ2-1; TRBD2 matches 9 bases. In germline, CDR1 is SGHAT, CDR2 FQNNGV. The CDR3 sequence is 16 residues long. The V segment lost 4 bases and the J segment 5 bases; nucleotides outside the gene matches: 9. This CDR3 reads CASSSWTSDANNEQFF. CDR3 coding DNA: TGTGCCAGCAGCTCCTGGACTAGCGATGCTAACAATGAGCAGTTCTTC. The full variable domain, completed using reference TRBV11-2 and TRBJ2-1, is EAGVAQSPRYKIIEKRQSVAFWCNPISGHATLYWYQQILGQGPKLLIQFQNNGVVDDSQLPKDRFSAERLKGVDSTLKIQPAKLEDSAVYLCASSSWTSDANNEQFFGPGTRLTVL.

This clone came up a few times. The chain recombines TRBV28 with TRBJ1-2; TRBD1 matches at 9 bases. Germline V gene sequence: CDR1 MDHEN, CDR2 SYDVKM. V lost 6 bases, J lost 6 bases, and 8 bases stayed unmatched. This CDR3 comprises 14 residues. This CDR3 is CASSLTGGINGYTF. The DNA of the CDR3 is TGTGCCAGCAGCCTGACAGGGGGGATTAATGGCTACACCTTC.

The V call is TRBV9, the J call TRBJ2-1, with a weak D call TRBD2 (6 bases). CDR1 and CDR2 from the germline V gene are SGDLS and YYNGEE. The V and J ends lost 2 bases and 4 bases respectively, with 13 bases between them. The CDR3 extends over 15 amino acids. This CDR3 is CASSVLFGGYNEQFF. The CDR3 bases are TGTGCCAGCAGCGTTCTATTCGGGGGTTACAATGAGCAGTTCTTC. The entire variable domain, with the rest obtained from reference TRBV9 and TRBJ2-1, is as follows: DSGVTQTPKHLITATGQRVTLRCSPRSGDLSVYWYQQSLDQGLQFLIQYYNGEERAKGNILERFSAQQFPDLHSELNLSSLELGDSALYFCASSVLFGGYNEQFFGPGTRLTVL.

The rearrangement links TRBV9 to TRBJ1-2; D ambiguous. Germline CDR1 and CDR2: SGDLS and YYNGEE. V lost 0 bases to trimming and J lost 5 bases, with 14 bases between them. This CDR3 has 15 residues. The CDR3 bases are TGTGCCAGCAGCGTAGTCCTTGATGCAGAATATGGCTACACCTTC. Translating gives CASSVVLDAEYGYTF.

This rearrangement joins TRBV5-1 to TRBJ2-3, with 9 positions matching TRBD1. Germline V gene data show CDR1 as SGHRS and CDR2 as YFSETQ. The CDR3 is 17 residues long. Trimming at V came to 0 bases and at J to 3 bases, leaving 8 bases not matched to a gene. This CDR3 is CASSLEGQGTKTDTQYF. The CDR3 region has the DNA TGCGCCAGCAGCTTGGAAGGACAGGGGACAAAGACAGATACGCAGTATTTT.

This clone was found a few times. The chain has TRBV7-9 and TRBJ2-5, with 8 bases aligning to TRBD1. CDR3 length: 14 residues. V was pared by 6 bases and J by 1 base, with 4 bases of the junction left unmatched. Germline V gives CDR1 SEHNR, CDR2 FQNEAQ (reference sequence). DNA of the CDR3: TGTGCCAGCAGTCACGACAGGGGCCAAGAGACCCAGTACTTC. Translated, it gives CASSHDRGQETQYF.